This T cell receptor (beta chain) was observed in a study of shared clonotypes between healthy human individuals. Some clones are missing from TCRdb's copy, which holds only in-frame ones; the method was immunoSEQ multiplex PCR. Of about 2.1 million clones in the sample, 85% to 95% were seen once. As concerns this clone: Other DNA sequences from this sample encode an identical CDR3 as well.

In the naive CD8 group, cells lacked CD45RO and were positively selected for CCR7, so terminally differentiated effector memory CD45RA+ cells were left out. Recent vaccinations or acute infections were absent in the healthy HIV-negative adult donors. The CDR3 length is 13 residues. Germline V CDR1 and CDR2: SEHNR, FQNEAQ (reference sequence). With 1 base removed from V and 2 bases from J, the gap between germline ends came to 6 bases. This sequence originates from a man between 18 and 35 years old in good health. Some clones in this sample may be carry-over from other donors' samples. Sequencing was carried out using naive CD8+ T cells from PBMCs. This chain joins TRBV7-9 and TRBJ2-7; unclear D gene. The CDR3 is CASSLDGTYEQYF. Written as DNA, the CDR3 is TGTGCCAGCAGCTTAGATGGGACCTACGAGCAGTACTTC.